This T cell receptor (beta chain) was recovered during a study of T cells after yellow fever vaccination. Study-wide context: In the case of low-cell-number fractions, SMART-Seq v4 Ultra Low Input was used for preparation.

Study-wide points: Abundant contaminating clonotypes from the bulk population could appear in FACS-sorted repertoires. By day 5 rather than day 15, the secondary response had peaked, though it was weaker. Reappearance after the booster was seen for most primary-vaccination clones, at 95% to 96% CD4 and about 90% CD8.

Germline values: CDR1 SGHRS, CDR2 YFSETQ. This CDR3 contains 13 residues. With 1 base removed from V and 4 bases from J, the gap between germline ends came to 8 bases. Ten or more counts support this clonotype. The antigen is undetermined. Each CDR3 protein is one row after TCRdb ran MiXCR on the 5' RACE reads. The sample gives 250,000 or so distinct CDR3 sequences, around 3.5% of which show up once; under 20% is in the top ten. This receptor was identified in a man aged 18 to 35 who received the YFV17D yellow fever vaccine. This sequence joins TRBV5-1 and TRBJ1-1; D uncertain. The sequences come from PBMCs, collected 15 days after the yellow fever booster vaccination. The CDR3 nucleotides read TGCGCCAGCAGCTTGTTTGGCCTCACTGAAGCTTTCTTT. This sequence encodes CASSLFGLTEAFF.